This T cell receptor beta chain was identified in a study of human CD8 memory T cell subsets. Regarding this clonotype: Its specificity is unknown.

Generation of TCR beta libraries used UMI-labeled 5' RACE. From its re-call of the 5' RACE reads, TCRdb lists each CDR3 protein once, without DNA. The sample is made up of about 10,000 distinct CDR3 sequences, and the top ten hold about 19% of it. The authors defined TPEX cells as CCR7+ PD-1+ TIGIT+ early memory CD8+ T cells carrying exhausted-like traits. Negative magnetic separation enriched total CD8+ T cells. Regarding the study as a whole: While effector memory cells differed, stem-like memory and precursor exhausted T cells had similarly high diversity. By Chao1 estimates, precursor exhausted T cells appeared less diverse than stem-like memory T cells.

The CDR3 spans 18 residues. CDR1 and CDR2 (germline): LGHDT, YNNKEL (reference sequence). This chain joins TRBV3-1 and TRBJ2-2; TCRdb calls TRBD1, which cannot be checked without DNA. The TCR originated in a human donor in good health. Sequencing input: CD8+ T cells from PBMCs. The CDR3 sequence is CASSQGPRTGKNTGELFF.